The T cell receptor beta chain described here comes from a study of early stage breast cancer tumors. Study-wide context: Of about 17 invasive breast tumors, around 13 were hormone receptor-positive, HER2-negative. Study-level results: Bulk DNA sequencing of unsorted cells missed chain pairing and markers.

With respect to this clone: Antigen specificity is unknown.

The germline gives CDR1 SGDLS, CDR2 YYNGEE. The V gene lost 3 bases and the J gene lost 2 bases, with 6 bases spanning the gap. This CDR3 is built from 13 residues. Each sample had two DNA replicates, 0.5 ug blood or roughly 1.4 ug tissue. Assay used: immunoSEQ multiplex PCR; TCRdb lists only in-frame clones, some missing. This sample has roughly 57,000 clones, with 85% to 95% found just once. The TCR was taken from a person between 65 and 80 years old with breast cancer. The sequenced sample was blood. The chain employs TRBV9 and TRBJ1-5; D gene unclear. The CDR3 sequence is CASSGTGNQPQHF. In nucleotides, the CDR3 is TGTGCCAGCAGCGGTACGGGCAATCAGCCCCAGCATTTT.